This passage covers 4 T cell receptor beta chains from one sample sequenced in a study of technical replicates of blood from several donors. Sequencing used immunoSEQ multiplex PCR; TCRdb keeps in-frame clones, though not all of them. The sample contains more than 55,000 clones, approximately 93% of which appear only once. Sequencing used PBMCs. The source of these receptors is a human donor in good health. Some clones in this sample may be carry-over from other donors' samples.

The V gene is TRBV9, the J gene TRBJ2-3; D is unclear. Germline V gives CDR1 SGDLS, CDR2 YYNGEE. The V and J ends lost 0 bases and 1 base respectively, with 6 bases between them. CDR3 length equals 14 residues. The chain's CDR3 is CASSVVPGTDTQYF. CDR3 coding DNA: TGTGCCAGCAGCGTAGTCCCAGGCACAGATACGCAGTATTTT.

The DNA of the CDR3 is TGTGCCAGCAGCCGCCGAAGAGCGGGAGTTCGAGCAGATACGCAGTATTTT. It yields the protein CASSRRRAGVRADTQYF. V is TRBV5-4 and J is TRBJ2-3; 8 bases map to TRBD2. The ends lost 4 bases at V and 4 bases at J; junction bases unmatched: 14. CDR1 is SGHNT and CDR2 is YYREEE in the germline V gene (reference sequence). The CDR3 has 17 residues.

The rearrangement links TRBV5-6 to TRBJ2-4, with TRBD1 identical over 11 bases. The CDR3 sequence is 16 residues long. Germline V lookup: CDR1 SGHDT, CDR2 YYEEEE. Unmatched junction bases numbered 9, after V lost 4 bases and J lost 6 bases. The CDR3 spells CASSTGQGAPINIQYF. CDR3 DNA sequence: TGTGCCAGCAGCACCGGACAGGGGGCGCCGATAAACATTCAGTACTTC.

This clone was observed a few times. The chain is built from TRBV30 and TRBJ1-1; no firm D call. In germline, CDR1 is GTSNPN, CDR2 SVGIG (reference sequence). Trimming shortened V by 3 bases and J by 3 bases, and 11 bases separated the two germline ends. CDR3 size: 13 residues. The CDR3 loop reads CAWSDGSYTEAFF. The CDR3 DNA reads as TGTGCCTGGAGCGACGGGTCGTACACTGAAGCTTTCTTT. The variable domain in full, completed from reference TRBV30 and TRBJ1-1, reads SQTIHQWPATLVQPVGSPLSLECTVEGTSNPNLYWYRQAAGRGLQLLFYSVGIGQISSEVPQNLSASRPQDRQFILSSKKLLLSDSGFYLCAWSDGSYTEAFFGQGTRLTVV.